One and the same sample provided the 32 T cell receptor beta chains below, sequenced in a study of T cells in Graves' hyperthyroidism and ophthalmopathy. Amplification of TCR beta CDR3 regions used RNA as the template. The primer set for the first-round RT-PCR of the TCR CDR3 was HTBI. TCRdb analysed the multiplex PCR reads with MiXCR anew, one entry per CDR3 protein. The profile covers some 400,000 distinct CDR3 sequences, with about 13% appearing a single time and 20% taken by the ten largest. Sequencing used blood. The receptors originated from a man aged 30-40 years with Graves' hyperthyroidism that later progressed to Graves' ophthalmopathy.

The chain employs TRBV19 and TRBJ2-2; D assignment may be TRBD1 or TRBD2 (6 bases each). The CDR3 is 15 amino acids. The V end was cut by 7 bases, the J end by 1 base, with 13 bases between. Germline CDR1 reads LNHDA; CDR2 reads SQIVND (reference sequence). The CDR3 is CASTPGAMNTGELFF. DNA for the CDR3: TGTGCCAGTACCCCGGGGGCCATGAACACCGGGGAGCTGTTTTTT.

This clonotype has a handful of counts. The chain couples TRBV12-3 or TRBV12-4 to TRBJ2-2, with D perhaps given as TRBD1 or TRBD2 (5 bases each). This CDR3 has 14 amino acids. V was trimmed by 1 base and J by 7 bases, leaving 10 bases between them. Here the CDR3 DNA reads TGTGCCAGCAGTTTAGGTGGGGGTAGCGGGGAGCTGTTTTTT. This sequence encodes CASSLGGGSGELFF.

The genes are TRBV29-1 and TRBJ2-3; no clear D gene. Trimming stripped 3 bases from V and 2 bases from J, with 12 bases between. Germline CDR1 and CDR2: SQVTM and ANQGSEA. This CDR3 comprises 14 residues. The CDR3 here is CSVEAEINTDTQYF. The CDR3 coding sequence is TGCAGCGTTGAGGCTGAGATCAACACAGATACGCAGTATTTT.

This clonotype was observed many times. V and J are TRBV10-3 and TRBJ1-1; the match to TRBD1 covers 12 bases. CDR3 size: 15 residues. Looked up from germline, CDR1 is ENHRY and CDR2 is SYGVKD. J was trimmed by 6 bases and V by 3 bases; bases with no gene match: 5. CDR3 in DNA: TGTGCCATCAGTGATCCCGGGACAGGGGGCTCTGAAGCTTTCTTT. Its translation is CAISDPGTGGSEAFF.

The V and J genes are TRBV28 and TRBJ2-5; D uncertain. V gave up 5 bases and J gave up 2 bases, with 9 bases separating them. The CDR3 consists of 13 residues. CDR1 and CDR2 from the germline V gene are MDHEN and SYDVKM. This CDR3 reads CASSRTEQETQYF. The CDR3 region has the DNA TGTGCCAGCAGTCGGACGGAACAAGAGACCCAGTACTTC.

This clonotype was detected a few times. The chain's CDR3 is CASSIGNTEAFF. CDR3 bases: TGTGCCAGTAGTATAGGTAACACTGAAGCTTTCTTT. This sequence joins TRBV19 and TRBJ1-1; unclear D gene. Germline V gives CDR1 LNHDA, CDR2 SQIVND (reference sequence). The CDR3 length is 12 residues. V lost 1 base to trimming and J lost 2 bases, with 2 bases between them. Filled out from reference TRBV19 and TRBJ1-1, the complete variable domain reads DGGITQSPKYLFRKEGQNVTLSCEQNLNHDAMYWYRQDPGQGLRLIYYSQIVNDFQKGDIAEGYSVSREKKESFPLTVTSAQKNPTAFYLCASSIGNTEAFFGQGTRLTVV.

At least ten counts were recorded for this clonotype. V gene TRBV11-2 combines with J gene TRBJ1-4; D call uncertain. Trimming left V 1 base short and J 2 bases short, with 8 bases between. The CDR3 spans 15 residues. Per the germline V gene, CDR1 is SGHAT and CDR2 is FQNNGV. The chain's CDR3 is CASSLGGWTNEKLFF. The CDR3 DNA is TGTGCCAGCAGCTTAGGAGGGTGGACTAATGAAAAACTGTTTTTT. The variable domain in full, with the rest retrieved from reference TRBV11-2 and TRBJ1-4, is EAGVAQSPRYKIIEKRQSVAFWCNPISGHATLYWYQQILGQGPKLLIQFQNNGVVDDSQLPKDRFSAERLKGVDSTLKIQPAKLEDSAVYLCASSLGGWTNEKLFFGSGTQLSVL.

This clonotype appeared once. The chain's CDR3 is CASSLAMGTAGYDYGYTF. DNA of the CDR3: TGTGCCAGCAGCTTGGCCATGGGGACTGCGGGATACGATTATGGCTACACCTTC. This sequence joins TRBV5-4 and TRBJ1-2; D might be TRBD1 (5 bases). The CDR3 length is 18 residues. Germline V gene lookup returns CDR1 SGHNT and CDR2 YYREEE (reference sequence). Trimming took off 0 bases at V and 5 bases at J, with 23 bases between the two ends.

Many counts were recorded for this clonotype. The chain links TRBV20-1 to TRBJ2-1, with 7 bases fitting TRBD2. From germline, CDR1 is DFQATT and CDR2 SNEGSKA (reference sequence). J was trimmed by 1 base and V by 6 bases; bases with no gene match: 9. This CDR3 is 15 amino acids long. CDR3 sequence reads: CSAIPERGSYNEQFF. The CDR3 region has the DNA TGCAGTGCGATCCCTGAGCGGGGTTCCTACAATGAGCAGTTCTTC.

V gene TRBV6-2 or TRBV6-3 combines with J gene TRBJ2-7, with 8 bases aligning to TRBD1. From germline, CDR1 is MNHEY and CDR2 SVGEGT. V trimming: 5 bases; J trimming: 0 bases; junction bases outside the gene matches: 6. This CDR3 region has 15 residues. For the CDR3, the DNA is TGTGCCAGCAGTCTTCAGGGGGCCTCCTCCTACGAGCAGTACTTC. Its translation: CASSLQGASSYEQYF.

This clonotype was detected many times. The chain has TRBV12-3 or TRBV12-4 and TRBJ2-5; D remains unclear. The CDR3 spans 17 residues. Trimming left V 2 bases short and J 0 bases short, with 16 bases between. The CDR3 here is CASSLKFRAWYQETQYF. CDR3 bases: TGTGCCAGCAGTTTAAAGTTCCGGGCTTGGTACCAAGAGACCCAGTACTTC.

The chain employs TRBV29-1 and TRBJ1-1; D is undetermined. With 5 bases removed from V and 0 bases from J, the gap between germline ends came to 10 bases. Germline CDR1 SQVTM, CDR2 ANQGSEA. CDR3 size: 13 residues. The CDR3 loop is CSVSGQMNTEAFF. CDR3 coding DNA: TGCAGCGTTAGTGGGCAGATGAACACTGAAGCTTTCTTT.

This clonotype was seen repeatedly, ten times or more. The CDR3 loop reads CASQDIEKLFF. In nucleotides, the CDR3 is TGTGCCAGTCAGGACATTGAAAAACTGTTTTTT. The gene calls are TRBV28 and TRBJ1-4; tentatively, D is TRBD1 (5 bases). CDR3 length equals 11 residues. The V end lost 9 bases, the J end lost 7 bases, and 9 bases lay between the germline ends. The germline gives CDR1 MDHEN, CDR2 SYDVKM.

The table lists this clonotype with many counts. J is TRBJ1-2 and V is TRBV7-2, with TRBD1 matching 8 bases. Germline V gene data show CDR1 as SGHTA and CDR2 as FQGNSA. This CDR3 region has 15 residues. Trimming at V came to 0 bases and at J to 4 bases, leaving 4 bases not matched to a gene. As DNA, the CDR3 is TGTGCCAGCAGCTTAGCCTCGGACAGGGTCTATGGCTACACCTTC. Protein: CASSLASDRVYGYTF.

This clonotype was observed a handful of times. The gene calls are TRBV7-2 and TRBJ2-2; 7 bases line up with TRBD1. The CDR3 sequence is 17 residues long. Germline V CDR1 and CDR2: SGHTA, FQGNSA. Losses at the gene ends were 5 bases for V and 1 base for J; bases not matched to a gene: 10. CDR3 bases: TGTGCCAGCAGCCCCACCGGGCGACAGGGGAACACCGGGGAGCTGTTTTTT. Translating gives CASSPTGRQGNTGELFF.

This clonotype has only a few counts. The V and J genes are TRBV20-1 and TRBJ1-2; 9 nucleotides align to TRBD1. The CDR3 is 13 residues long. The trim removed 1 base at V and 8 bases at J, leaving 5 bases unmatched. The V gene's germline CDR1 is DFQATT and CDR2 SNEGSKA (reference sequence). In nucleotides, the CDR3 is TGCAGTGCTAGAGTTATGACAGGGGGAGGCTACACCTTC. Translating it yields CSARVMTGGGYTF.

The CDR3 loop reads CSVGRGGTGLEGYTF. CDR3 sequence (DNA): TGCAGCGTTGGAAGGGGTGGGACAGGGCTCGAGGGCTACACCTTC. This rearrangement joins TRBV29-1 to TRBJ1-2; 9 positions match TRBD1. Germline trimming cut 4 bases from V and 8 bases from J; bases unmatched to any gene: 14. There are 15 residues in the CDR3. The V gene's germline CDR1 is SQVTM and CDR2 ANQGSEA.

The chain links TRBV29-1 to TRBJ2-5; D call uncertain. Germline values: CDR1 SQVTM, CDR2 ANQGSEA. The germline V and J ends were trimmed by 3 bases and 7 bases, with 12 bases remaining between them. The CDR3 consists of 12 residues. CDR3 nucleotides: TGCAGCGTTGATGGTCTCTGGGTGACCCAGTACTTC. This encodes CSVDGLWVTQYF. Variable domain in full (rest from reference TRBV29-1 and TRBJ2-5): SAVISQKPSRDICQRGTSLTIQCQVDSQVTMMFWYRQQPGQSLTLIATANQGSEATYESGFVIDKFPISRPNLTFSTLTVSNMSPEDSSIYLCSVDGLWVTQYFGPGTRLLVL.

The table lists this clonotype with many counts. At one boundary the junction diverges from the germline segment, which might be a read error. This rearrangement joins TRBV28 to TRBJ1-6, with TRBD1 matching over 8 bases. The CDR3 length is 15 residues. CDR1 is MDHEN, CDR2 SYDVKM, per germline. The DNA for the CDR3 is TGTGCCAGCATTTTAACCGGGACAGGTGGTTCACCCCTCCACTTT. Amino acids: CASILTGTGGSPLHF.

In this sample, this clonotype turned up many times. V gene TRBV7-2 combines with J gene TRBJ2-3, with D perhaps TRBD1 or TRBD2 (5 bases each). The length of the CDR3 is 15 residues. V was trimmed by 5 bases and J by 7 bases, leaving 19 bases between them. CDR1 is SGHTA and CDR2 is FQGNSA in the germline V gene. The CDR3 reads CASSDGDPLRYTQYF. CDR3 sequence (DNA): TGTGCCAGCAGCGACGGGGACCCTCTCCGTTATACGCAGTATTTT.

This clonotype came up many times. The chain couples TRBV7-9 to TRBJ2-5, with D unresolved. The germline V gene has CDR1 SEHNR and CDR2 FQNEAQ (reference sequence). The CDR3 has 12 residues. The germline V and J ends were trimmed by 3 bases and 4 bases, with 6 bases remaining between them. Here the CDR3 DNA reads TGTGCCAGCAGCTTCAGGCCAGAGACCCAGTACTTC. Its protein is CASSFRPETQYF.

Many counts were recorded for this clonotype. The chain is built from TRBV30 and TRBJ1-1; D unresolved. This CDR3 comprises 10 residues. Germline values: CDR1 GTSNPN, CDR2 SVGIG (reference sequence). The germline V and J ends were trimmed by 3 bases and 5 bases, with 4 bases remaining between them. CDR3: CAWSRTEAFF. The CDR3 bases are TGTGCCTGGAGCCGGACTGAAGCTTTCTTT. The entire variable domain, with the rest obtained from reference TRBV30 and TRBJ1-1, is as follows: SQTIHQWPATLVQPVGSPLSLECTVEGTSNPNLYWYRQAAGRGLQLLFYSVGIGQISSEVPQNLSASRPQDRQFILSSKKLLLSDSGFYLCAWSRTEAFFGQGTRLTVV.

For the CDR3, the DNA is TGTGCCAGCAGCCAAGATCAAGGAGGGTGGGAGCAGTACTTC. As protein: CASSQDQGGWEQYF. The genes are TRBV3-1 and TRBJ2-7; a weak D match, TRBD2 (6 bases). In germline, CDR1 is LGHDT, CDR2 YNNKEL (reference sequence). The CDR3 is 14 amino acids. V dropped 0 bases and J dropped 7 bases, with 13 bases sitting between them.

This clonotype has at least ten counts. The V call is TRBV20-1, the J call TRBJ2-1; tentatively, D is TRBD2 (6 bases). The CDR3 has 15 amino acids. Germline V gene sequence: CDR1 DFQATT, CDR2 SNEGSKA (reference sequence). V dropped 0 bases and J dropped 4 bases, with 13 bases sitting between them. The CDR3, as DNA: TGCAGTGCTAGAGATAGGGACTTCCCTTACAATGAGCAGTTCTTC. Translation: CSARDRDFPYNEQFF.

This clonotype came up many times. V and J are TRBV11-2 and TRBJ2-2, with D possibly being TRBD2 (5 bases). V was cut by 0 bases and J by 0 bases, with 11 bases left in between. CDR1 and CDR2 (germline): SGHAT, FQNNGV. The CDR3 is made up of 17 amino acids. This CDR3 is CASSLDGLSANTGELFF. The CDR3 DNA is TGTGCCAGCAGCTTAGACGGACTGTCCGCGAACACCGGGGAGCTGTTTTTT.

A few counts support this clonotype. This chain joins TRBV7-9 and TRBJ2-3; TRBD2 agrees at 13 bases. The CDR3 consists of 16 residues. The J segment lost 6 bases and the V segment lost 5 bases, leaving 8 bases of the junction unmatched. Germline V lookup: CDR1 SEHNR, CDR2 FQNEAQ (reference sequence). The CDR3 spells CASSPGTSGAGDTQYF. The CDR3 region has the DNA TGTGCCAGCAGCCCCGGGACTAGCGGGGCCGGGGATACGCAGTATTTT.

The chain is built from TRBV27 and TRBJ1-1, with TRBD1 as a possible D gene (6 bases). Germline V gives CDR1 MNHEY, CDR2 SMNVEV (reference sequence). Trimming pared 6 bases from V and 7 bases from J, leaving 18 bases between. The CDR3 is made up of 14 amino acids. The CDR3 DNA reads TGTGCCAGCAGGCAGCGGACAGAGGGCAGTGAAGCTTTCTTT. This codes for CASRQRTEGSEAFF.

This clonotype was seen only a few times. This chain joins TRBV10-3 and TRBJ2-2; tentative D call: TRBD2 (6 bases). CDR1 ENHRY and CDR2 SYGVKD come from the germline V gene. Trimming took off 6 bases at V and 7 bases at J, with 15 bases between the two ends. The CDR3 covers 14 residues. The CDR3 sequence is CAIRERAVGGELFF. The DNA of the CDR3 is TGTGCCATCAGAGAGCGGGCCGTAGGCGGGGAGCTGTTTTTT.

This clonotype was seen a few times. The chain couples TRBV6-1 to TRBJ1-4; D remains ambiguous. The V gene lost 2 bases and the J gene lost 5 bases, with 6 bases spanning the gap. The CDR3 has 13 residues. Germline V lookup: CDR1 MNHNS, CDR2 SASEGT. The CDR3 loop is CASSEWINEKLFF. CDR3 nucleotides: TGTGCCAGCAGTGAATGGATAAATGAAAAACTGTTTTTT.

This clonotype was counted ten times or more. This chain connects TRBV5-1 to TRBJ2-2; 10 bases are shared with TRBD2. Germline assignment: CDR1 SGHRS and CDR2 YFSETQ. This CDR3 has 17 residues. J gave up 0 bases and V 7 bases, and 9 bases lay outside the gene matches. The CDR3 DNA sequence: TGCGCCAGCGCCCCGGTAGCGGGGGGCACGAACACCGGGGAGCTGTTTTTT. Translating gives CASAPVAGGTNTGELFF.

CDR3 DNA: TGTGCCAGCAGTTTCCCGACAGTTCATGGACAGTTCTTC. This gives the protein CASSFPTVHGQFF. The chain joins TRBV28 to TRBJ2-1; a possible D gene is TRBD1 (5 bases). Looked up from germline, CDR1 is MDHEN and CDR2 is SYDVKM. CDR3 size: 13 residues. V shed 3 bases and J shed 13 bases, with 16 bases lying between them.

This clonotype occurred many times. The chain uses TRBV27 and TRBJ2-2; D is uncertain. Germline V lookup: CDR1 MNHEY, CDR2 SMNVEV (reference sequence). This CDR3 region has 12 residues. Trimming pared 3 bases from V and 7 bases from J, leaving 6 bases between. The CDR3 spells CASSFPDGELFF. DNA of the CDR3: TGTGCCAGCAGTTTCCCCGACGGGGAGCTGTTTTTT.